The next 7 T cell receptor beta chains were all read from a single sample in a study of cytomegalovirus exposure and HLA in healthy donors. The primer mix had 60 Vbeta and 13 Jbeta primers. Produced via immunoSEQ multiplex PCR; TCRdb's table is partial and in-frame only. The sample has 150,000 to 200,000 clones. The sample consisted of PBMCs. The receptor source for this set is a man aged 30 to 45 in good health and CMV-seronegative.

The chain recombines TRBV7-2 with TRBJ1-2; TRBD1 agrees at 7 bases. J was trimmed by 8 bases and V by 5 bases; bases with no gene match: 8. Per the germline V gene, CDR1 is SGHTA and CDR2 is FQGNSA. The CDR3 length is 13 residues. In DNA, the CDR3 is TGTGCCAGCAGCGAGGGGGCGCTTCGCGGCTACACCTTC. This translates into CASSEGALRGYTF.

To note about this clone: The junction departs from germline at one end; a sequencing error may be responsible. The V gene is TRBV5-1, the J gene TRBJ1-2, with 8 nucleotides matching TRBD1. The germline gives CDR1 SGHRS, CDR2 YFSETQ. The CDR3 extends over 17 amino acids. This chain's CDR3 is CASGLAPGTGIYYGYTF. CDR3 in DNA: TGCGCCAGCGGCTTGGCCCCCGGGACAGGAATATACTATGGCTACACCTTC.

The chain combines TRBV4-1 with TRBJ2-6, with 7 bases identical to TRBD1. This CDR3 region has 17 residues. V trimming: 0 bases; J trimming: 1 base; junction bases outside the gene matches: 3. Germline V gene data show CDR1 as MGHRA and CDR2 as YSYEKL. The CDR3 DNA reads TGCGCCAGCAGCCAAGACCCGACAGGGTCTGGGGCCAACGTCCTGACTTTC. It is translated as CASSQDPTGSGANVLTF.

The V gene is TRBV5-4, the J gene TRBJ2-5; 9 bases line up with TRBD1. The CDR3 length is 15 residues. The germline gives CDR1 SGHNT, CDR2 YYREEE (reference sequence). V gave up 4 bases and J gave up 4 bases; unmatched junction bases: 8. The CDR3 here is CASSPGQGEGETQYF. Here the CDR3 DNA reads TGTGCCAGCAGCCCGGGACAGGGCGAGGGAGAGACCCAGTACTTC.

J is TRBJ2-2 and V is TRBV4-3, with D tentatively TRBD1 (5 bases). Germline-derived CDR1 and CDR2 are LGHNA and YSLEER. There are 17 residues in the CDR3. Trimming shortened V by 1 base and J by 1 base, and 13 bases separated the two germline ends. The CDR3 loop reads CASSQGIGVGNTGELFF. The CDR3 bases are TGCGCCAGCAGCCAAGGAATAGGGGTTGGGAACACCGGGGAGCTGTTTTTT.

This rearrangement joins TRBV19 to TRBJ2-1; 8 positions match TRBD1. The V segment lost 1 base and the J segment 9 bases; nucleotides outside the gene matches: 8. Germline V CDR1 and CDR2: LNHDA, SQIVND (reference sequence). The CDR3 length is 15 residues. The CDR3 region has the DNA TGTGCCAGTAGTATAGGTGGGACAGGCAAGGGTGAGCAGTTCTTC. Translating gives CASSIGGTGKGEQFF.

V and J are TRBV7-9 and TRBJ1-2; D remains unclear. The CDR3 is 14 residues long. CDR1 and CDR2 from the germline V gene are SEHNR and FQNEAQ (reference sequence). V lost 4 bases and J 5 bases, leaving 14 bases between the germline ends. The CDR3 spells CASSSPEGWYGYTF. CDR3 nucleotides: TGTGCCAGCAGCTCCCCAGAGGGATGGTATGGCTACACCTTC.